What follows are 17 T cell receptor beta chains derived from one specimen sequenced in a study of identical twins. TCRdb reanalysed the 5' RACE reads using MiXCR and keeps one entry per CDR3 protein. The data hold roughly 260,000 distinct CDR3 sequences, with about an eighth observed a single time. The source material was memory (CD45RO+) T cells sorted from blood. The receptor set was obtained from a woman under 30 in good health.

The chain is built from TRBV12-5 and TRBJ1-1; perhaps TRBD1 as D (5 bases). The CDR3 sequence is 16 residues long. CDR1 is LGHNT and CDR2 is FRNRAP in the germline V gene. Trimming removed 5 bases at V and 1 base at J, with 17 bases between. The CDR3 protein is CASGKTLSDRNTEAFF. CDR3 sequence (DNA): TGTGCTAGTGGTAAAACTCTATCAGACAGGAACACTGAAGCTTTCTTT.

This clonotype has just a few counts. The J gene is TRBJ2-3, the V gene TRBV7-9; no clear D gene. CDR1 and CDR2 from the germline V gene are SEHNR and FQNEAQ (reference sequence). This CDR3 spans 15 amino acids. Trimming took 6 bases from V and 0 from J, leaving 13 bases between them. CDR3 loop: CASRRRVSSTDTQYF. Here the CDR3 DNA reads TGTGCCAGCAGGCGAAGAGTATCTAGCACAGATACGCAGTATTTT.

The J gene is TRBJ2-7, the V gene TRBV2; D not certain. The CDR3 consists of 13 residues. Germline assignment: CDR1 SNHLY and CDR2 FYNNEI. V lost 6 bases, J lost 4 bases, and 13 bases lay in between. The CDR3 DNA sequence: TGTGCCAGCAGAGGGCAGACGCGGTACGAGCAGTACTTC. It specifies CASRGQTRYEQYF. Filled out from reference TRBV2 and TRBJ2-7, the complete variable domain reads EPEVTQTPSHQVTQMGQEVILRCVPISNHLYFYWYRQILGQKVEFLVSFYNNEISEKSEIFDDQFSVERPDGSNFTLKIRSTKLEDSAMYFCASRGQTRYEQYFGPGTRLTVT.

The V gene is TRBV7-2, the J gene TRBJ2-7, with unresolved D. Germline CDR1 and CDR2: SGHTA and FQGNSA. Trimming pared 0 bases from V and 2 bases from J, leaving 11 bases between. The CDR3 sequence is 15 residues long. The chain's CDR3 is CASSLASHSTYEQYF. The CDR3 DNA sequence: TGTGCCAGCAGCTTAGCGAGCCACAGCACCTACGAGCAGTACTTC.

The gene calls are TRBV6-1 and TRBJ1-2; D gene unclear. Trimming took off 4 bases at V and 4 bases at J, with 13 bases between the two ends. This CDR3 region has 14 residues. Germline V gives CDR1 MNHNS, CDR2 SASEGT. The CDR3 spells CASSVPPNVYGYTF. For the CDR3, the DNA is TGTGCCAGCAGTGTTCCTCCGAACGTCTATGGCTACACCTTC.

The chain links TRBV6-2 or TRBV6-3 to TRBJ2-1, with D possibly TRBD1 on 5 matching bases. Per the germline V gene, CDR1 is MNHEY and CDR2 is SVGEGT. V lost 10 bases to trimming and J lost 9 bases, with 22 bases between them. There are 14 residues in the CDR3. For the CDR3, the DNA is TGTGCCATCCAGGGCGGACCGGGTAGGGGTGAGCAGTTCTTC. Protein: CAIQGGPGRGEQFF.

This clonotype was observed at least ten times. CDR3 loop: CASSPTGNYGYTF. The CDR3 region has the DNA TGTGCCAGCAGCCCGACAGGGAACTATGGCTACACCTTC. The chain has TRBV5-5 and TRBJ1-2; TRBD1 matches 7 bases. Trimming took 4 bases from V and 2 from J; bases not matched to a gene: 2. In germline, CDR1 is SGHKS, CDR2 YYEKEE (reference sequence). CDR3 size: 13 residues.

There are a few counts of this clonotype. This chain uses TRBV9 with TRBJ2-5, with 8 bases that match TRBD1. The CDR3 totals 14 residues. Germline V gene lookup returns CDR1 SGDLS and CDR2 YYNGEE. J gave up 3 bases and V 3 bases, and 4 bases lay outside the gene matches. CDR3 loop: CASSAGQGKETQYF. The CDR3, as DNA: TGTGCCAGCAGCGCCGGACAGGGCAAAGAGACCCAGTACTTC.

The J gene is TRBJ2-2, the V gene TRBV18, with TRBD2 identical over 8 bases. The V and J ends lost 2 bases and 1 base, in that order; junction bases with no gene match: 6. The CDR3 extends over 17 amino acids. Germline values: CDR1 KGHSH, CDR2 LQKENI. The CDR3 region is CASSPKLLAGNTGELFF. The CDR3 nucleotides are TGTGCCAGCTCACCAAAATTGCTAGCGGGGAACACCGGGGAGCTGTTTTTT.

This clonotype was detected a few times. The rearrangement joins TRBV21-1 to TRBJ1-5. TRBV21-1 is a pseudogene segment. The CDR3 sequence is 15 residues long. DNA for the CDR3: TGTGCCAGCAGTCAAAGGCGGGTAGGACCTGAACCCCAGCATTTT. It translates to CASSQRRVGPEPQHF.

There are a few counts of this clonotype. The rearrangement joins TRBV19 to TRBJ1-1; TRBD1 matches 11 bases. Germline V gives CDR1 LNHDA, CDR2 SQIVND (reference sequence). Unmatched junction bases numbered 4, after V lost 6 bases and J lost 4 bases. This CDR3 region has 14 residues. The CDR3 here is CASSYGTGGTEAFF. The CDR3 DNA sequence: TGTGCCAGTAGCTACGGGACAGGGGGCACTGAAGCTTTCTTT.

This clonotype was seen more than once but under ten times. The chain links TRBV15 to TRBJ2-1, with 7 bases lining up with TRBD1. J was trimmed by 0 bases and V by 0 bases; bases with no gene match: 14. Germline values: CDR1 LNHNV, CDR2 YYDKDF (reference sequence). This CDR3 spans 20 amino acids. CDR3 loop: CATSRDWAPRQGRSYNEQFF. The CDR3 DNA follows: TGTGCCACCAGCAGAGATTGGGCCCCGCGACAGGGTCGCTCCTACAATGAGCAGTTCTTC.

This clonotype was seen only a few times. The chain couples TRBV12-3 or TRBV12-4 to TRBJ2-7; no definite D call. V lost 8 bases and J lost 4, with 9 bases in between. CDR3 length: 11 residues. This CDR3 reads CASGVGYEQYF. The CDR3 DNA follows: TGTGCCAGCGGGGTGGGTTACGAGCAGTACTTC.

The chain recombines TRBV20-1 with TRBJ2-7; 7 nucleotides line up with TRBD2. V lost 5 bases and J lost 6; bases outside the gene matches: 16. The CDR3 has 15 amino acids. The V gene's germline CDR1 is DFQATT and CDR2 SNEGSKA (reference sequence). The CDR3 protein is CSASPPGGRAREQYF. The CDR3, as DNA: TGCAGTGCTTCCCCCCCCGGGGGGAGGGCTCGCGAGCAGTACTTC.

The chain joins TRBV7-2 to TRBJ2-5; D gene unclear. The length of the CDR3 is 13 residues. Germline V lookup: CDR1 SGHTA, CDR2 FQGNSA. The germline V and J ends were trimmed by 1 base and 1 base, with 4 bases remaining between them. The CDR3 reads CASSLVFQETQYF. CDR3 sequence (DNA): TGTGCCAGCAGCTTAGTCTTCCAAGAGACCCAGTACTTC.

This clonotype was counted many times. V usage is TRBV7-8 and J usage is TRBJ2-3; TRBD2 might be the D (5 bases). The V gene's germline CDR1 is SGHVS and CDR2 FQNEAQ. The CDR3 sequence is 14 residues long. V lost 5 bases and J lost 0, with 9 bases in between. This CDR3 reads CASSRTPSTDTQYF. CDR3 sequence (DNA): TGTGCCAGCAGCCGGACTCCCAGCACAGATACGCAGTATTTT.

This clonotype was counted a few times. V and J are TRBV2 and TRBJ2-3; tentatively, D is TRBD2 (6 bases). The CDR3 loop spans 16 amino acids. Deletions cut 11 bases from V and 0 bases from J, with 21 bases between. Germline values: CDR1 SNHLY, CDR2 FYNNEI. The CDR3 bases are TGTGCCGGCTCGGCTAGCGTTGACGCTAGCACAGATACGCAGTATTTT. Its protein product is CAGSASVDASTDTQYF.